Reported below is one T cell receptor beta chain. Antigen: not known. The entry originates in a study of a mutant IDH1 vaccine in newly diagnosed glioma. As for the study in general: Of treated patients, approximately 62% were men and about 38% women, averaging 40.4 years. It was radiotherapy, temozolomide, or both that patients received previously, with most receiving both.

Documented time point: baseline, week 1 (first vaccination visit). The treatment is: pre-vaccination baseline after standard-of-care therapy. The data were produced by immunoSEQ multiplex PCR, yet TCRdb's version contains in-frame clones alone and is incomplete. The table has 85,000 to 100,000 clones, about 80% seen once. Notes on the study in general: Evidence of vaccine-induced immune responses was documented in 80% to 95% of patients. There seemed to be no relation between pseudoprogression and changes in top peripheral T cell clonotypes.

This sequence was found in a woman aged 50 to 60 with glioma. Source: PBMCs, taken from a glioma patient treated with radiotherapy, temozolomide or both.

The CDR3 spells CASQTPRMNTGELFF. The CDR3 bases are TGTGCCAGCCAGACCCCACGGATGAACACCGGGGAGCTGTTTTTT. The chain uses TRBV18 and TRBJ2-2; D remains unclear. Germline CDR1 and CDR2: KGHSH and LQKENI. This CDR3 region has 15 residues. V dropped 8 bases and J dropped 1 base, with 14 bases sitting between them.